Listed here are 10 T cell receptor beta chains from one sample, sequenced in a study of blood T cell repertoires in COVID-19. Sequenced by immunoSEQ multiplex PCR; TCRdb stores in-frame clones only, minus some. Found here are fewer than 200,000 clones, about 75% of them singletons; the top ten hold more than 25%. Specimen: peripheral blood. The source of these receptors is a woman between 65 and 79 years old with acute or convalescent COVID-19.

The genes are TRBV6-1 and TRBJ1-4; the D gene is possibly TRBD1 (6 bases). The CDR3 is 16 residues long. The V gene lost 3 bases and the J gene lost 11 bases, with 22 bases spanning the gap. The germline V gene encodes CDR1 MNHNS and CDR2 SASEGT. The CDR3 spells CASSEATLDRIRKLFF. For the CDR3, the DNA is TGTGCCAGCAGTGAGGCTACCTTAGACAGGATTCGGAAACTGTTTTTT.

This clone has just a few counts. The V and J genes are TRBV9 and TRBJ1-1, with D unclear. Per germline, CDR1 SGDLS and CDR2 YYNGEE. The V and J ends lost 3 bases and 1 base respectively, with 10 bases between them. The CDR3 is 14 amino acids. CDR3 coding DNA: TGTGCCAGCAGCGCGATAGAGGGGAACACTGAAGCTTTCTTT. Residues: CASSAIEGNTEAFF.

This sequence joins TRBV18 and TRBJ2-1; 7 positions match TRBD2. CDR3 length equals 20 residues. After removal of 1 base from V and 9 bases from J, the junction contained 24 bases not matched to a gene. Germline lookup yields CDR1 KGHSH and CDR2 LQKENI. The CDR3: CASSPLLTLGSGMFFGEQFF. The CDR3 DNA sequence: TGTGCCAGCTCACCACTCCTCACCTTAGGCAGCGGGATGTTCTTCGGTGAGCAGTTCTTC. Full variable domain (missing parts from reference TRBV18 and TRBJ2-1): NAGVMQNPRHLVRRRGQEARLRCSPMKGHSHVYWYRQLPEEGLKFMVYLQKENIIDESGMPKERFSAEFPKEGPSILRIQQVVRGDSAAYFCASSPLLTLGSGMFFGEQFFGPGTRLTVL.

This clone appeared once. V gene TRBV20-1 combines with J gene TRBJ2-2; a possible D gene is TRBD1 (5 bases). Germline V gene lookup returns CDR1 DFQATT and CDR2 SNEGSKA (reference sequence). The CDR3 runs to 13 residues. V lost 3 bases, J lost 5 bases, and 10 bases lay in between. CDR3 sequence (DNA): TGCAGTGCTAGTCAGGGAAATACCGGGGAGCTGTTTTTT. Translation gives CSASQGNTGELFF.

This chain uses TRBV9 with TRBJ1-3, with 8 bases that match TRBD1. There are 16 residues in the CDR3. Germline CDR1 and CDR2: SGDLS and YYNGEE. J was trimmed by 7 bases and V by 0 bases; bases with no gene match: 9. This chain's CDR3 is CASSVEAGQGGNTIYF. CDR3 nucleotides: TGTGCCAGCAGCGTAGAAGCAGGACAGGGTGGGAACACCATATATTTT.

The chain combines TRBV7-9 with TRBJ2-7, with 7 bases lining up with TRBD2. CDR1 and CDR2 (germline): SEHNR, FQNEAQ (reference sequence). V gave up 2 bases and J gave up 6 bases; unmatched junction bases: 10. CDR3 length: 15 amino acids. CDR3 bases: TGTGCCAGCAGCTTACCCGGAACTAGCGCACTCGAGCAGTACTTC. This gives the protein CASSLPGTSALEQYF.

The CDR3 loop reads CASSEARGPYSNQPQHF. The CDR3 DNA reads TGTGCCAGCAGTGAAGCTAGGGGGCCGTATAGCAATCAGCCCCAGCATTTT. The chain has TRBV6-1 and TRBJ1-5; TRBD1 matches at 7 bases. Germline lookup yields CDR1 MNHNS and CDR2 SASEGT. The J segment lost 0 bases and the V segment lost 0 bases, leaving 5 bases of the junction unmatched. The CDR3 spans 17 residues.

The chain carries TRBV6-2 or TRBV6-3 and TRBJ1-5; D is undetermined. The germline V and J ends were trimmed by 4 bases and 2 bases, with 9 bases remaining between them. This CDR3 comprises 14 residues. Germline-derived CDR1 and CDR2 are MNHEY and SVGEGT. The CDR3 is CASSSAGGNQPQHF. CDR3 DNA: TGTGCCAGCAGTTCTGCGGGCGGCAATCAGCCCCAGCATTTT.

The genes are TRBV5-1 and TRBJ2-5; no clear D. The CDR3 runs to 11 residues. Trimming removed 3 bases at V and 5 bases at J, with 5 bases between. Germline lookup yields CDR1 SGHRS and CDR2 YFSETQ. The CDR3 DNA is TGCGCCAGCAGCTATCTGGAGACCCAGTACTTC. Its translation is CASSYLETQYF.

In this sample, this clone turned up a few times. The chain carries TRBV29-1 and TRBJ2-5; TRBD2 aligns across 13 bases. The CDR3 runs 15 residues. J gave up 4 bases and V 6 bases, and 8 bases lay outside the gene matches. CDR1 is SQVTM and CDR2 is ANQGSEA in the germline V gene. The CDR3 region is CSVRTSGSWGETQYF. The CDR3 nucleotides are TGCAGCGTCCGGACTAGCGGGAGTTGGGGAGAGACCCAGTACTTC.